Described below is a single T cell receptor beta chain sequence and its context. Its antigen is not known. The PCR contained 60 Vbeta and 13 Jbeta primers. The protocol was immunoSEQ multiplex PCR, while the TCRdb copy is restricted to in-frame clones and leaves out a portion. The sample lists about 120,000 clones, just over 65% seen once, with 1.5% in the top ten. Germline V gives CDR1 MNHNS, CDR2 SASEGT. Between the trimmed V and J ends, which lost 9 bases and 6 bases, there was a span of 18 bases. This CDR3 has 14 residues. This entry comes from a study of cytomegalovirus exposure and HLA in healthy donors. General study points: Analyses of presence/absence relied on an assumption of roughly uniform sequencing depth across donors. The authors later linked a missense DCLRE1C variant to TCR beta V- and J-gene trimming. There were several of the most significant clusters that appeared linked to common viral pathogens in a later analysis.

J is TRBJ2-1 and V is TRBV6-1, with D maybe TRBD2 (5 bases). The source of this sequence is a man aged 18 to 29 in good health and CMV-seronegative. What was sequenced was PBMCs. The CDR3 protein is CARKLAWNLNEQFF. The DNA of the CDR3 is TGTGCCAGAAAATTAGCGTGGAACCTCAATGAGCAGTTCTTC.